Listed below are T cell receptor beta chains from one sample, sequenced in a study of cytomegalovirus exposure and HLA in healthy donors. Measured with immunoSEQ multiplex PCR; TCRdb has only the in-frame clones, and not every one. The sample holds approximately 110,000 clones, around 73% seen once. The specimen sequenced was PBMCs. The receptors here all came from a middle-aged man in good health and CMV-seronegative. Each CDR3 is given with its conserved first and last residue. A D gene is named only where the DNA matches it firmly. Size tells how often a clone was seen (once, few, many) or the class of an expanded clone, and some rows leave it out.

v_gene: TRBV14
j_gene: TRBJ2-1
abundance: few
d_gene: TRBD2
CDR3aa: CASSPRLAASSYNEQFF
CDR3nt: TGTGCCAGCAGCCCAAGACTAGCGGCGAGCTCCTACAATGAGCAGTTCTTC

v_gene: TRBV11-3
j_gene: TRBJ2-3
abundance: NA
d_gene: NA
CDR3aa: CASSLQSDTQYF
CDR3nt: TGTGCCAGCAGCTTACAATCAGATACGCAGTATTTT

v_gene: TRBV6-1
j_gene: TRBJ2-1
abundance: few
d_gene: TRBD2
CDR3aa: CASSETGGAYNEQFF
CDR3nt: TGTGCCAGCAGTGAGACGGGGGGGGCCTACAATGAGCAGTTCTTC

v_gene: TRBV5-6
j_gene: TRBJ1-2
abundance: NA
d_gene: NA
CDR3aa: CASSLASGVRYGYTF
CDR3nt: TGTGCCAGCAGCTTGGCCAGCGGAGTACGTTATGGCTACACCTTC

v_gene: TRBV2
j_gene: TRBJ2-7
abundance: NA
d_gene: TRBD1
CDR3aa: CASSEGTGGEHGYEQYF
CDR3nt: TGTGCCAGCAGTGAAGGGACAGGGGGCGAACATGGCTACGAGCAGTACTTC

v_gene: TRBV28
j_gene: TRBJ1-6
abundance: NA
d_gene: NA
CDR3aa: CASMVGAYNSPLHF
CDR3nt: TGTGCCAGCATGGTAGGGGCCTATAATTCACCCCTCCACTTT

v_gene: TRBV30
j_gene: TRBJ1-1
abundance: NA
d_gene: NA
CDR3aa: CAWSGLQDEAFF
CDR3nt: TGTGCCTGGAGTGGCCTACAGGATGAAGCTTTCTTT

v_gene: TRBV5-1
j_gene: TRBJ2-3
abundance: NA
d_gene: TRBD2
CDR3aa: CASSLAAGGPDTQYF
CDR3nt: TGCGCCAGCAGCTTGGCCGCGGGGGGGCCCGATACGCAGTATTTT

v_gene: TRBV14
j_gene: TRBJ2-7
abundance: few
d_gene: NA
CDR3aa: CASSQRGGAGGLEQYF
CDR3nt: TGTGCCAGCAGCCAAAGGGGGGGAGCGGGCGGCCTGGAGCAGTACTTC

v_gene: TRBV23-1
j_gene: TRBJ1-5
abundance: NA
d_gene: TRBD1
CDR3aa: CASRPTDRVRQPQHF
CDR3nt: TGCGCCAGCAGGCCAACGGACAGGGTCAGACAGCCCCAGCATTTT

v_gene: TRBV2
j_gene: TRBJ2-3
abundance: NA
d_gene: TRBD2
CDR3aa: CASNTVAGGHVDTQYF
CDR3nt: TGTGCCAGCAATACAGTAGCGGGGGGGCATGTAGATACGCAGTATTTT

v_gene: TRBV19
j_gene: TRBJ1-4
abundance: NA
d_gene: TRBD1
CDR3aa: CASSMTGTANEKLFF
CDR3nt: TGTGCCAGTAGTATGACCGGGACAGCTAATGAAAAACTGTTTTTT

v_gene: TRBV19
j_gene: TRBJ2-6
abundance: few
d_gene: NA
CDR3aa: CASSIEHGANVLTF
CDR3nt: TGTGCCAGTAGTATTGAGCACGGGGCCAACGTCCTGACTTTC

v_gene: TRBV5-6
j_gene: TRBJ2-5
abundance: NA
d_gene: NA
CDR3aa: CASSLRETQYF
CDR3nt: TGTGCCAGCAGCTTGCGGGAGACCCAGTACTTC

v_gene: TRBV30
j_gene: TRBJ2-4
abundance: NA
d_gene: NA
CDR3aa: CAWSVQAKNIQYF
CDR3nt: TGTGCCTGGAGTGTACAAGCCAAAAACATTCAGTACTTC

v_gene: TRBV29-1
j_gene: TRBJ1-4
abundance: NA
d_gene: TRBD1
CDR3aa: CSVLSRDSPVGKLFF
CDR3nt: TGCAGCGTCCTAAGCCGGGACAGCCCAGTTGGGAAACTGTTTTTT

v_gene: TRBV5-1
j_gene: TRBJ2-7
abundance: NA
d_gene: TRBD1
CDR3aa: CASSAQGGSYEQYF
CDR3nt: TGCGCCAGCAGCGCACAGGGGGGCTCCTACGAGCAGTACTTC

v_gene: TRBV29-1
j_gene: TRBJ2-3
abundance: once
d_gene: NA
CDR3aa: CSVARLGAVDTQYF
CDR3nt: TGCAGCGTTGCCCGCCTGGGGGCGGTAGATACGCAGTATTTT

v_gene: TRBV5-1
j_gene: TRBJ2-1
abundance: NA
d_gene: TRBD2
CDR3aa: CASSISGGQYNEQFF
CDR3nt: TGCGCCAGCAGCATAAGCGGGGGTCAATACAATGAGCAGTTCTTC

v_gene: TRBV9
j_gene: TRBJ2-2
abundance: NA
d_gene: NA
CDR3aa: CASSPWGAGELFF
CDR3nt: TGTGCCAGCAGCCCTTGGGGGGCCGGGGAGCTGTTTTTT

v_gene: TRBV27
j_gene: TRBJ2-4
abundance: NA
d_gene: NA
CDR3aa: CASSSSGSRKHIQYF
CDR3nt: TGTGCCAGCAGTTCTTCAGGGTCAAGGAAACACATTCAGTACTTC

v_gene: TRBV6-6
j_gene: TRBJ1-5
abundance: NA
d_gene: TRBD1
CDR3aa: CASSDRQGATQPQHF
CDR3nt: TGTGCCAGCAGTGACCGACAGGGGGCTACTCAGCCCCAGCATTTT